A single sample gave rise to the 20 T cell receptor beta chains below, sequenced in a study of T cells after yellow fever vaccination. TCRdb used MiXCR to reprocess the 5' RACE reads, holding one entry per CDR3 protein. The sample has just over 300,000 distinct CDR3 sequences; roughly 3.5% are singletons. Here the sequenced sample was PBMCs, taken on the day of the yellow fever booster vaccination. The receptors derive from a man between 18 and 29 years old who received the YFV17D yellow fever vaccine.

This clonotype was observed many times. J is TRBJ1-1 and V is TRBV7-8; TRBD1 aligns across 8 bases. V shed 4 bases, J shed 1 base, and the junction held 5 bases outside the gene matches. The CDR3 consists of 15 residues. The germline V gene encodes CDR1 SGHVS and CDR2 FQNEAQ. The CDR3 sequence: CASSSRTGKNTEAFF. The CDR3 nucleotides read TGTGCCAGCAGCTCCCGGACAGGGAAGAACACTGAAGCTTTCTTT. The full variable domain, its missing parts supplied by reference TRBV7-8 and TRBJ1-1, is GAGVSQSPRYKVAKRGQDVALRCDPISGHVSLFWYQQALGQGPEFLTYFQNEAQLDKSGLPSDRFFAERPEGSVSTLKIQRTQQEDSAVYLCASSSRTGKNTEAFFGQGTRLTVV.

The table lists this clonotype with a few counts. This chain connects TRBV10-3 to TRBJ2-7; tentatively, D is TRBD1 or TRBD2 (5 bases each). The CDR3 runs 13 residues. V was cut by 3 bases and J by 2 bases, with 8 bases left in between. Germline CDR1 is ENHRY and CDR2 is SYGVKD. CDR3 sequence reads: CAISDGAAYEQYF. DNA for the CDR3: TGTGCCATCAGTGACGGGGCGGCCTACGAGCAGTACTTC.

The table lists this clonotype with many counts. The V gene is TRBV10-3, the J gene TRBJ1-2, with D unclear. Per germline, CDR1 ENHRY and CDR2 SYGVKD. The length of the CDR3 is 17 residues. Deletions cut 4 bases from V and 3 bases from J, with 21 bases between. DNA for the CDR3: TGTGCCATCAGTGGCGGGTTGGGCACCCGTATATACTATGGCTACACCTTC. Its protein is CAISGGLGTRIYYGYTF.

This clonotype was counted at least ten times. The chain uses TRBV7-9 and TRBJ1-1; maybe TRBD1 (5 bases). There are 15 residues in the CDR3. V lost 5 bases to trimming and J lost 1 base, with 14 bases between them. Germline values: CDR1 SEHNR, CDR2 FQNEAQ (reference sequence). CDR3 residues: CASSPRQRANTEAFF. DNA for the CDR3: TGTGCCAGCAGCCCTCGACAGCGGGCGAACACTGAAGCTTTCTTT.

This clonotype was detected many times. The chain employs TRBV5-1 and TRBJ2-4; 12 nucleotides align to TRBD2. This CDR3 comprises 18 residues. Germline values: CDR1 SGHRS, CDR2 YFSETQ. V was pared by 4 bases and J by 1 base, with 9 bases of the junction left unmatched. CDR3 loop: CASSLPTSGGMAKNIQYF. The CDR3 DNA is TGCGCCAGCAGCCTCCCGACTAGCGGGGGCATGGCCAAAAACATTCAGTACTTC.

This clonotype was seen a few times. This could be a read error, since a much larger clone is one nucleotide away. This chain connects TRBV5-6 to TRBJ1-2; no firm D call. The CDR3 is 12 residues long. CDR1 SGHDT and CDR2 YYEEEE come from the germline V gene. V was shortened by 3 bases and J by 4 bases, with 7 bases between the two germline ends. CDR3 nucleotide sequence: TGTGCCAGCAGCTCGACCCCCTATGGCTACACCTTC. Protein: CASSSTPYGYTF.

In this sample, this clonotype turned up many times. J is TRBJ2-3 and V is TRBV7-2, with unresolved D. In germline, CDR1 is SGHTA, CDR2 FQGNSA. The CDR3 runs to 16 residues. V gave up 4 bases and J gave up 2 bases, with 16 bases separating them. CDR3 nucleotide sequence: TGTGCCAGCAGCTCAAGTGGTGGGTTTGTCACAGATACGCAGTATTTT. This codes for CASSSSGGFVTDTQYF. Combining the CDR3 with reference TRBV7-2 and TRBJ2-3 gives the whole variable domain GAGVSQSPSNKVTEKGKDVELRCDPISGHTALYWYRQSLGQGLEFLIYFQGNSAPDKSGLPSDRFSAERTGGSVSTLTIQRTQQEDSAVYLCASSSSGGFVTDTQYFGPGTRLTVL.

This clonotype was counted many times. The chain uses TRBV19 and TRBJ2-1; 7 nucleotides agree with TRBD1. CDR1 LNHDA and CDR2 SQIVND come from the germline V gene (reference sequence). Unmatched junction bases numbered 8, after V lost 5 bases and J lost 1 base. The CDR3 is 16 amino acids. This chain's CDR3 is CASSARDSFSYNEQFF. The CDR3 DNA follows: TGTGCCAGTAGTGCCCGGGACAGCTTTTCCTACAATGAGCAGTTCTTC.

This clonotype has more than one count but fewer than ten. V gene TRBV6-1 combines with J gene TRBJ1-2; 8 bases line up with TRBD1. Germline V CDR1 and CDR2: MNHNS, SASEGT. The CDR3 length is 14 residues. J lost 7 bases, V lost 6 bases, and 10 bases had no gene match. This chain's CDR3 is CASSQTGAYFGYTF. As DNA, the CDR3 is TGTGCCAGCAGCCAGACAGGGGCCTATTTTGGCTACACCTTC.

This clonotype appeared many times. CDR3 nucleotide sequence: TGTGCCAGCAGCTTAGTAATCGACCACAATGAGCAGTTCTTC. It codes for CASSLVIDHNEQFF. The chain links TRBV11-2 to TRBJ2-1; D gene ambiguous. Germline CDR1 is SGHAT and CDR2 is FQNNGV. V was clipped by 1 base and J by 5 bases, with 9 bases between them. The CDR3 is 14 residues long.

This clonotype was detected only a few times. V usage is TRBV28 and J usage is TRBJ2-2, with D unresolved. Germline CDR1 reads MDHEN; CDR2 reads SYDVKM. The CDR3 extends over 13 amino acids. The V gene lost 6 bases and the J gene lost 5 bases, with 10 bases spanning the gap. CDR3 coding DNA: TGTGCCAGCAGCCAAAGACGAACCGGGGAGCTGTTTTTT. Its protein product is CASSQRRTGELFF.

The genes are TRBV29-1 and TRBJ2-1; perhaps TRBD1 as D (6 bases). The length of the CDR3 is 15 residues. Germline assignment: CDR1 SQVTM and CDR2 ANQGSEA. With 6 bases removed from V and 0 bases from J, the gap between germline ends came to 15 bases. The CDR3 reads CSVGQHPRSYNEQFF. CDR3 DNA: TGCAGCGTAGGACAGCACCCACGCTCCTACAATGAGCAGTTCTTC.

This clonotype turned up a few times. V and J are TRBV11-2 and TRBJ2-1; 11 bases are shared with TRBD2. The CDR3 is 14 amino acids. Germline CDR1 is SGHAT and CDR2 is FQNNGV. V was clipped by 6 bases and J by 6 bases; unmatched bases: 4. The chain's CDR3 is CASRSSGGSNEQFF. The CDR3 nucleotides read TGTGCCAGCAGATCTAGCGGGGGGTCCAATGAGCAGTTCTTC.

This clonotype was seen repeatedly, ten times or more. The chain uses TRBV5-5 and TRBJ1-1; 8 bases agree with TRBD1. After removal of 3 bases from V and 1 base from J, the junction contained 2 bases not matched to a gene. CDR3 length: 14 residues. CDR1 SGHKS and CDR2 YYEKEE come from the germline V gene (reference sequence). CDR3 amino acids: CASSSTGGNTEAFF. For the CDR3, the DNA is TGTGCCAGCAGCTCTACAGGGGGGAACACTGAAGCTTTCTTT.

The chain combines TRBV5-1 with TRBJ1-2; D not resolved. The CDR3 consists of 14 residues. Germline CDR1 reads SGHRS; CDR2 reads YFSETQ. V lost 0 bases to trimming and J lost 3 bases, with 9 bases between them. For the CDR3, the DNA is TGCGCCAGCAGCTTGGGACGGAACGACTATGGCTACACCTTC. It translates to CASSLGRNDYGYTF.

This clonotype showed up just a few times. This chain joins TRBV6-2 or TRBV6-3 and TRBJ2-2; D call uncertain. Germline V gene sequence: CDR1 MNHEY, CDR2 SVGEGT. Deletions cut 6 bases from V and 0 bases from J, with 11 bases between. There are 15 residues in the CDR3. CDR3 bases: TGTGCCAGCAGCCGGACCAGAACGAACACCGGGGAGCTGTTTTTT. Translated: CASSRTRTNTGELFF.

The rearrangement uses TRBV11-3 and TRBJ2-1, with 7 bases aligning to TRBD2. CDR1 and CDR2 (germline): SGHNT, YENEEA. This CDR3 is built from 15 residues. V shed 1 base, J shed 2 bases, and the junction held 2 bases outside the gene matches. CDR3 sequence: CASSLGEGTYNEQFF. The CDR3 DNA follows: TGTGCCAGCAGCTTAGGGGAGGGGACCTACAATGAGCAGTTCTTC. The full variable domain, completed using reference TRBV11-3 and TRBJ2-1, is EAGVVQSPRYKIIEKKQPVAFWCNPISGHNTLYWYLQNLGQGPELLIRYENEEAVDDSQLPKDRFSAERLKGVDSTLKIQPAELGDSAVYLCASSLGEGTYNEQFFGPGTRLTVL.

There are many counts of this clonotype. The rearrangement uses TRBV7-9 and TRBJ2-4; no clear D gene. The CDR3 has 18 amino acids. Per germline, CDR1 SEHNR and CDR2 FQNEAQ (reference sequence). The V end lost 4 bases, the J end lost 3 bases, and 22 bases lay between the germline ends. The CDR3 is CASSSDFNRNLGKNIQYF. As DNA, the CDR3 is TGTGCCAGCAGCTCCGATTTTAATAGGAATTTGGGCAAAAACATTCAGTACTTC. Filled out from reference TRBV7-9 and TRBJ2-4, the complete variable domain reads DTGVSQNPRHKITKRGQNVTFRCDPISEHNRLYWYRQTLGQGPEFLTYFQNEAQLEKSRLLSDRFSAERPKGSFSTLEIQRTEQGDSAMYLCASSSDFNRNLGKNIQYFGAGTRLSVL.

This clonotype was picked up many times. This chain links TRBV5-1 with TRBJ1-3; D remains unclear. From germline, CDR1 is SGHRS and CDR2 YFSETQ. There are 15 residues in the CDR3. The V gene lost 7 bases and the J gene lost 8 bases, with 22 bases spanning the gap. In DNA, the CDR3 is TGCGCCAGCTCATCTACGGCCGGACCAACGGACACCATATATTTT. Translated: CASSSTAGPTDTIYF.

Ten or more counts support this clonotype. The chain uses TRBV25-1 and TRBJ1-6; 8 nucleotides match TRBD1. The CDR3 length is 15 residues. Looked up from germline, CDR1 is MGHDK and CDR2 is SYGVNS. V trimming: 7 bases; J trimming: 14 bases; junction bases outside the gene matches: 16. For the CDR3, the DNA is TGTGCCAGCAACTCGGTCGGGACAGGTTTTTCGACCCTCCACTTT. Amino acids: CASNSVGTGFSTLHF.